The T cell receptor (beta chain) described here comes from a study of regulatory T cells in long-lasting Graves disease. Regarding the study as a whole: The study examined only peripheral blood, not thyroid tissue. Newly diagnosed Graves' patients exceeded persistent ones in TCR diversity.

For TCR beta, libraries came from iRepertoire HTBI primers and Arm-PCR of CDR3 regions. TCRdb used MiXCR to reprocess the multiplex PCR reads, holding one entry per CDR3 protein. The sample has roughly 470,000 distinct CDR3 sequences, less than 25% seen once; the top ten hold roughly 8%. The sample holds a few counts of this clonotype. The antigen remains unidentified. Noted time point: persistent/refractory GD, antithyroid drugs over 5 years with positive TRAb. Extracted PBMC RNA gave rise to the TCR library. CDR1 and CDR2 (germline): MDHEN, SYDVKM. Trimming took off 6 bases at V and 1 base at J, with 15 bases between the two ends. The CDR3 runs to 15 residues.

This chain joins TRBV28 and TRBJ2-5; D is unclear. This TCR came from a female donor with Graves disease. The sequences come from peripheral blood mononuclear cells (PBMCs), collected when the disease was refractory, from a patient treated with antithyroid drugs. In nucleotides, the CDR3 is TGTGCCAGCAGCCCCACAGCAGACCCCCAAGAGACCCAGTACTTC. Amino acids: CASSPTADPQETQYF.